The present T cell receptor (beta chain) was sequenced within a study of cytomegalovirus exposure and HLA in healthy donors (dated 2017 in TCRdb). Broadly, across the study: According to an earlier analysis of 587 of the donors, 150 million to 200 million T cells yielded 120 million or so unique TCR beta sequences and around 280 Gb of sequence data. A separate validation cohort of over 95 different subjects was used in addition to the roughly 620-subject first cohort. On average, 235,054 unique TCR beta nucleotide sequences were sequenced per donor among roughly 430 genotyped donors of the cohort, with 15% to 20% of those sequences being non-productive. Four or five DR-DQ haplotypes were treated as single units for association and clustering because of strong linkage in the cohort. Both class I and class II loci were covered by HLA typing, at four-digit resolution. All discovery cohort repertoires had been generated using a single sequencing platform. An early release that covered 500 to 800 HLA-typed donors contained about 300 gigabases of sequencing data and tens of millions of unique TCR sequences. The later analysis used no new phenotypic data to find candidate immune exposures, relying instead on TCR beta sequences and their occurrence across donors. The T cell repertoires of 670 or so subjects were profiled by immunosequencing and related to cytomegalovirus serostatus. The study combined high-throughput TCR immunosequencing, statistical association of individual TCRs with disease status, and machine learning to predict cytomegalovirus infection status. Among the roughly 400 genotyped donors, 81% belonged to the genetic ancestry cluster associated with self-reported Caucasian donors. The study was designed to test whether signatures of past pathogen exposure could be identified by cataloging public T cell receptors. To study patterns of TCR occurrence, a later analysis re-analyzed previously published TCR beta repertoires from more than 550 donors and added high-resolution HLA genotyping. In a later genetic analysis, genome-wide SNP genotypes for about 65% of the 666 donors were used, and that subset was treated as a discovery cohort. Donor age, sex, ethnicity and CMV serostatus were compiled alongside the repertoire data. An earlier analysis of several hundred of the donors applied high-throughput TCR beta sequencing to assess whether each TCR beta V gene segment acted as functional or pseudogenic. Typing coverage differed by locus: A, B, C, DRB1 and DQB1 were typed in roughly 629-630 donors, DQA1 in 500 to 550, DPA1 in around 610, and DPB1 in 450 to 480.

Points the paper makes about the study in general: Because counts were too low, about 18 rarely observed V segments, including chromosome 9 orphons, were excluded from the earlier analysis of 500 to 700 of the donors. Assigning TCR associations to individual alleles was difficult when HLA alleles, especially DR and DQ, strongly co-occurred. Most TCR sequences were observed very rarely across donors, whereas some public TCRs were present in many individuals. Most CMV-associated TCR beta chains appeared to be HLA-restricted in a later analysis, and the HLA associations seemed to be driven largely by CMV exposure. V-gene and J-gene trimming of TCR beta chains was associated with a missense DCLRE1C variant in a later genetic analysis, and the association was replicated in an independent cohort. Some IMGT-functional V segments, including TRBV6-2 and TRBV6-3, could not be told apart with the 87-base-pair reads, so those segments were excluded. A further reported finding was that TCR beta sequences accurately predicted the HLA-A and HLA-B alleles for most subjects in the first cohort. The classifier was reported to diagnose cytomegalovirus status with high specificity and sensitivity in both the original and validation cohorts. Several of the top co-occurrence clusters appeared to be linked to parvovirus B19, influenza, CMV and Epstein-Barr virus, according to a later analysis. In an earlier analysis of 587 of the donors, most TCR beta V segments appeared in productive rearrangements about 87% or about 30% of the time, broadly matching IMGT annotations. Compared with equally common non-associated chains, HLA-associated TCR beta chains in a later analysis were more clonally expanded and had lower generation probabilities. In a later analysis, the rate of TCR association differed among HLA loci, with DRB1 alleles having the most associated TCRs and HLA-C alleles having the fewest. The only immune exposure information available for the cohort was CMV serostatus. The study gave a list of more than 150 TCR beta chains associated with cytomegalovirus. The cohort was sequenced for TCR beta chains only, and without alpha or paired-chain data the features that could be detected were limited. A group of highly shared sequence variants was considered likely to be a technical artifact of the sequencing pipeline. Because some donors lacked HLA typing at each locus, the association tests relied only on the typed subset. Linkage disequilibrium might explain the correlated functional status among segregating V segments, but an unknown experimental factor could not be excluded. In vitro tests confirmed that three of the cytomegalovirus-associated TCR beta chains recognize cytomegalovirus antigens. A later genetic analysis reported fewer N-insertions in productive TCRs among donors in an Asian-associated ancestry cluster than the approximately 700-donor mean. Roughly uniform sequencing depth across donors was assumed in presence/absence analyses, although this assumption may not hold. The authors suggested that the approach could potentially be generalized to other disease states and immunological phenotypes. In a later analysis, 16,951 TCR beta sequences were associated with specific HLA alleles at a false discovery rate of 0.05.

Trimming costs V 5 bases and J 4 bases, and their ends lie 9 bases apart. Including cysteine and phenylalanine, the CDR3 has 13 amino acids. Here the CDR3 DNA is all that survives: 39 bases in frame from base 1. The germline V gene (reference sequence) gives CDR1 as LNHDA and CDR2 as SQIVND. As regards this clone: No antigen is known for it. Base qualities are missing; no much larger clone stands one base away.

The cohort comprised around 690 healthy bone marrow donors. At the time of sampling, every cohort member was nominally healthy, though immune exposures that went unrecorded were likely present. The donor tested CMV seronegative, placing the donor among the roughly 400 seronegative members of the cohort. A peripheral blood sample was collected from each donor, and TCR beta sequencing was performed on peripheral blood mononuclear cells. Genomic DNA extraction from the blood cell samples was performed with the Qiagen DNeasy Blood Extraction Kit. The library came from the immunoSEQ multiplex PCR assay. For the multiplex PCR, a mixture combining 60 forward primers for TCR Vbeta segments and 13 reverse primers for TCR Jbeta segments was used. A multiplex PCR assay on genomic DNA amplified the CDR3 region of rearranged TCR beta genes. The Illumina HiSeq System was used to sequence the amplified TCR beta libraries as 87-base-pair reads. The paper's processing steps were these. In a later analysis, tens of millions of unique TCR beta chains were counted across the 500 to 850 repertoires, and roughly 10 million of these chains were shared by at least two donors. To remove PCR and sequencing errors, raw reads were error-corrected and collapsed into unique sequences using a nearest-neighbor algorithm that merged closely related sequences. To assign V, D and J gene segments, CDR3 sequences were aligned to IMGT reference sequences. Each retained sequence needed at least a six-nucleotide match to both a V gene segment and a J gene segment. Rearrangements were classified as productive when the CDR3 lacked stop codons and remained in frame with V and J, and all other rearrangements were classified as non-productive. CDR3 was defined by IMGT convention, running from the second conserved V-encoded cysteine to the conserved J-encoded phenylalanine. Sequences without an unambiguous match to a single V gene segment were excluded from the earlier analysis of about 600 of the donors. An earlier analysis of under 750 of the donors called V segments functional above 56.7% productive rearrangements and segregating when the between-donor standard deviation exceeded 5%. A statistical classification framework was built to diagnose cytomegalovirus status from the catalog of TCR beta chain sequences. In a later analysis, V and J genes were assigned by comparing TCR nucleotide sequences against IMGT/GENE-DB human TR gene sequences. A later analysis assigned CDR3 sequences and most-parsimonious VDJ recombination scenarios with the TCRdist pipeline. In a later analysis, each TCR beta chain was defined by its CDR3 amino acid sequence together with its V-gene family, and reads without a unique V-gene family were excluded. To address suspected cross-contamination and a sequencing artifact, a later analysis removed several hundred highly shared, low-generation-probability nucleotide sequences. In a later analysis, a clonal expansion index for each public chain was calculated from normalized within-repertoire ranks of inferred template counts. Generation probabilities in a later analysis came from a VDJ recombination model fitted to out-of-frame rearrangements, and those results were checked against IGoR. In a later analysis, hypergeometric tests were used to score TCR-TCR, TCR-HLA and TCR-CMV co-occurrence, with a repertoire-size bias correction applied to TCR pairs. False discovery rates were estimated in a later analysis by permuting HLA or CMV assignments 20 times. In a later analysis, co-occurring TCRs were grouped using DBSCAN, and TCRdist sequence similarity was added for clustering within HLA-allele-positive subsets. Repertoires with fewer than 30,000 or more than 120,000 public chains were left out of co-occurrence clustering, as were several repertoires with anomalous nucleotide sharing. TCRdb retrieved this table from immuneACCESS and kept in-frame rearrangements only. Not all clones are present; in checked studies, unresolved V genes account for under half, and no reason is known for the remainder. V and J calls and clone size follow that table, whereas D and trimming were derived from the DNA. The sample table holds about 200,000 clones, of which approximately 80% were seen once. The ten biggest clones cover less than 2% of the sample.

Specimen: PBMCs. This TCR came from a woman in her thirties in good health and CMV-seronegative. This receptor chain uses TRBV19 and TRBJ1-5, with TRBD1 as a weak D call on 6 bases. The nucleotide sequence reads TGTGCCAGTAGTCGGGACACAAATCAGCCCCAGCATTTT. Translated, this gives CASSRDTNQPQHF.